The 28 T cell receptor beta chains presented below share a single source sample, sequenced in a study of early T cells in non-severe SARS-CoV-2 infection. TCRdb redid the calling of the 5' RACE reads with MiXCR, one entry per CDR3 protein. The sample consists of approximately 30,000 distinct CDR3 sequences, roughly 4.5% of them appearing once. The sequencing input was whole blood. The receptors stem from an adult who was a healthcare worker with PCR-confirmed SARS-CoV-2 infection or an uninfected control (not recorded which).

This clonotype was observed at least ten times. CDR3 loop: CASSYRGQNSPLHF. The CDR3, as DNA: TGTGCCAGCAGTTACAGGGGGCAAAATTCACCCCTCCACTTT. This chain links TRBV12-3 or TRBV12-4 with TRBJ1-6, with TRBD1 identical over 9 bases. V was pared by 4 bases and J by 7 bases, with 2 bases of the junction left unmatched. This CDR3 spans 14 amino acids.

This clonotype is termed medium-sized. The chain carries TRBV21-1 and TRBJ1-4. TRBV21-1 is flagged as a pseudogene. This CDR3 spans 16 amino acids. CDR3 amino acids: CASSKGRQFRSEKLFF. CDR3 coding DNA: TGTGCCAGCAGCAAAGGCAGGCAGTTCAGGAGCGAAAAACTGTTTTTT.

This clonotype has just a few counts. The gene calls are TRBV12-3 or TRBV12-4 and TRBJ1-1; weak D call: TRBD1 (5 bases). Trimming took off 7 bases at V and 5 bases at J, with 20 bases between the two ends. This CDR3 has 15 residues. CDR3 amino acids: CASTWGREGETEAFF. The CDR3 bases are TGTGCCAGCACCTGGGGCAGGGAAGGAGAGACTGAAGCTTTCTTT.

This clonotype showed up many times. This chain uses TRBV12-3 or TRBV12-4 with TRBJ2-7; D remains ambiguous. The CDR3 extends over 10 amino acids. V was pared by 8 bases and J by 5 bases, with 7 bases between. In nucleotides, the CDR3 is TGTGCCAGCGGAATCGACGAGCAGTACTTC. This encodes CASGIDEQYF.

This clonotype has a count of ten or more. The genes are TRBV6-6 and TRBJ2-2; possible D gene TRBD1, 6 bases. The CDR3 contains 15 residues. Germline loops: CDR1 MNHNY, CDR2 SVGAGI (reference sequence). Trimming removed 5 bases from V and 1 base from J, with 11 bases in between. DNA for the CDR3: TGTGCCAGCAGTATACCGGGACAGAACACCGGGGAGCTGTTTTTT. Protein sequence: CASSIPGQNTGELFF.

Concerning this clonotype itself: A single base separates this from a much larger clone, so it may be a read error. This rearrangement joins TRBV29-1 to TRBJ2-1, with TRBD1 matching over 11 bases. In germline, CDR1 is SQVTM, CDR2 ANQGSEA. The CDR3 spans 13 residues. The CDR3 region is CSAGTGGSNVQFF. DNA for the CDR3: TGCAGCGCAGGGACAGGGGGTTCCAATGTGCAGTTCTTC.

This clonotype was seen a few times. The CDR3 is CASSFGQGNSPLHF. CDR3 bases: TGTGCCAGCAGTTTCGGACAGGGTAATTCACCCCTCCACTTT. This rearrangement joins TRBV12-3 or TRBV12-4 to TRBJ1-6, with 8 bases fitting TRBD1. There are 14 residues in the CDR3. Trimming cost V 3 bases and J 6 bases; bases outside gene matches: 1.

This clonotype was seen only a few times. V is TRBV12-3 or TRBV12-4 and J is TRBJ2-5; tentative D call: TRBD1 (5 bases). V lost 5 bases and J 4 bases, leaving 17 bases between the germline ends. The CDR3 totals 15 residues. The CDR3: CASSRSGSLGETQYF. CDR3 in DNA: TGTGCCAGCAGTCGCTCAGGGTCGTTAGGAGAGACCCAGTACTTC.

The chain carries TRBV30 and TRBJ2-7; TRBD1 aligns across 7 bases. This CDR3 has 12 residues. The germline CDR1 and CDR2 sequences are GTSNPN and SVGIG (reference sequence). J gave up 2 bases and V 5 bases, and 3 bases lay outside the gene matches. The CDR3 spells CAWGGQPYEQYF. CDR3 DNA sequence: TGTGCCTGGGGGGGACAGCCCTACGAGCAGTACTTC.

There are many counts of this clonotype. The CDR3, as DNA: TGTGCTAGTGGTCCCCGACCACCGGGGGAGCTGTTTTTT. This sequence encodes CASGPRPPGELFF. The rearrangement joins TRBV12-5 to TRBJ2-2; no definite D call. Germline CDR1 is LGHNT and CDR2 is FRNRAP. Trimming cost V 5 bases and J 8 bases, with 12 bases left between them. This CDR3 contains 13 residues.

This clonotype was seen a handful of times. The chain carries TRBV11-3 and TRBJ2-5; tentatively, D is TRBD1 or TRBD2 (5 bases each). Looked up from germline, CDR1 is SGHNT and CDR2 is YENEEA. V lost 5 bases and J 2 bases, leaving 12 bases between the germline ends. The CDR3 totals 14 residues. CDR3 nucleotides: TGTGCCAGCAGCGCCCGGGACGGTCAAGAGACCCAGTACTTC. Translated, it gives CASSARDGQETQYF.

This clonotype was seen many times. The J gene is TRBJ2-4, the V gene TRBV18, with a weak D call TRBD1 (6 bases). V was clipped by 0 bases and J by 7 bases, with 10 bases between them. Germline V gene lookup returns CDR1 KGHSH and CDR2 LQKENI. CDR3 length equals 14 residues. The CDR3 coding sequence is TGTGCCAGCTCACCACCGTCAGGGGTTAACATTCAGTACTTC. This codes for CASSPPSGVNIQYF.

Ten or more counts support this clonotype. The chain is built from TRBV7-2 and TRBJ2-3; D perhaps matches TRBD1 (5 bases). The V gene's germline CDR1 is SGHTA and CDR2 FQGNSA. This CDR3 is built from 14 residues. The ends were cut back, 2 bases at V and 5 bases at J, with 11 bases in the middle. CDR3 nucleotides: TGTGCCAGCAGCTTAAGCCAGGGAATAGATACGCAGTATTTT. Translated, it gives CASSLSQGIDTQYF.

This clonotype appeared many times. The rearrangement links TRBV23-1 to TRBJ2-2, with D hard to call. TRBV23-1 qualifies as an ORF whose function is uncertain. Trimming removed 1 base at V and 4 bases at J, with 7 bases between. There are 14 residues in the CDR3. For the CDR3, the DNA is TGCGCCAGCAGTCAATACAGAAGCACCGGGGAGCTGTTTTTT. Translation gives CASSQYRSTGELFF.

This clonotype has a count of ten or more. The rearrangement joins TRBV20-1 to TRBJ2-7; D may be TRBD1 or TRBD2 (7 bases each). The CDR3 runs 16 residues. Trimming cost V 1 base and J 7 bases, with 23 bases left between them. Germline V gene data show CDR1 as DFQATT and CDR2 as SNEGSKA (reference sequence). This CDR3 is CSARVPLGNRGGEQYF. The CDR3, as DNA: TGCAGTGCTAGAGTCCCTCTGGGAAACAGGGGAGGGGAGCAGTACTTC.

Many counts were recorded for this clonotype. The rearrangement links TRBV28 to TRBJ1-2; 8 nucleotides align to TRBD1. The CDR3 contains 16 residues. V gave up 4 bases and J gave up 0 bases; unmatched junction bases: 7. Germline values: CDR1 MDHEN, CDR2 SYDVKM. The CDR3 sequence is CASSSGTGFPNYGYTF. The CDR3 DNA reads as TGTGCCAGCAGTTCCGGGACAGGCTTCCCTAACTATGGCTACACCTTC.

This clonotype appeared many times. The chain joins TRBV5-5 to TRBJ1-6; 8 bases are a match to TRBD1. The CDR3 runs 14 residues. V was clipped by 4 bases and J by 7 bases; unmatched bases: 4. CDR1 is SGHKS and CDR2 is YYEKEE in the germline V gene (reference sequence). CDR3 sequence reads: CASSTGQENSPLHF. In DNA, the CDR3 is TGTGCCAGCAGCACGGGACAGGAAAATTCACCCCTCCACTTT.

This clonotype has a count of ten or more. This sequence joins TRBV5-1 and TRBJ2-7, with D perhaps assigned TRBD1 or TRBD2 (5 bases each). The CDR3 sequence is 13 residues long. Germline CDR1 is SGHRS and CDR2 is YFSETQ. Trimming left V 2 bases short and J 3 bases short, with 9 bases between. The CDR3 reads CASSFAGSYEQYF. Here the CDR3 DNA reads TGCGCCAGCAGCTTCGCAGGGAGCTACGAGCAGTACTTC.

This clonotype was seen only a few times. The chain couples TRBV6-6 to TRBJ1-1; 8 bases line up with TRBD1. CDR1 is MNHNY, CDR2 SVGAGI, per germline (reference sequence). With V trimmed by 5 bases and J by 0 bases, 8 bases remained unmatched. The CDR3 is 16 amino acids. CDR3 protein: CASSQIGQGMNTEAFF. The CDR3 DNA follows: TGTGCCAGCAGTCAGATCGGACAGGGAATGAACACTGAAGCTTTCTTT.

Many counts were recorded for this clonotype. The gene calls are TRBV13 and TRBJ2-1; the D gene is possibly TRBD1 (6 bases). CDR1 and CDR2 from the germline V gene are PRHDT and FYEKMQ (reference sequence). This CDR3 contains 16 residues. Trimming pared 6 bases from V and 6 bases from J, leaving 21 bases between. Here the CDR3 DNA reads TGTGCCAGCAGAATTATAGGCTCCGGGACACTCAATGAGCAGTTCTTC. This gives the protein CASRIIGSGTLNEQFF.

This clonotype showed up many times. The CDR3 is CASSGAGGREQYF. The CDR3 coding sequence is TGTGCCAGCAGCGGAGCGGGGGGGCGTGAGCAGTACTTC. This chain uses TRBV7-2 with TRBJ2-7; the match to TRBD2 covers 10 bases. Trimming at V came to 5 bases and at J to 7 bases, leaving 5 bases not matched to a gene. From germline, CDR1 is SGHTA and CDR2 FQGNSA. The CDR3 runs 13 residues.

At least ten counts were recorded for this clonotype. The rearrangement links TRBV28 to TRBJ2-3; maybe TRBD1 (5 bases). The CDR3 sequence is 15 residues long. Germline V gives CDR1 MDHEN, CDR2 SYDVKM. V dropped 3 bases and J dropped 2 bases, with 12 bases sitting between them. Here the CDR3 DNA reads TGTGCCAGCAGTTTTGGGCAGGGCCACACAGATACGCAGTATTTT. Translation: CASSFGQGHTDTQYF. Full variable domain (remainder filled in from reference TRBV28 and TRBJ2-3): DVKVTQSSRYLVKRTGEKVFLECVQDMDHENMFWYRQDPGLGLRLIYFSYDVKMKEKGDIPEGYSVSREKKERFSLILESASTNQTSMYLCASSFGQGHTDTQYFGPGTRLTVL.

This clonotype was seen only a few times. The gene calls are TRBV28 and TRBJ1-5, with 8 bases identical to TRBD1. The V gene's germline CDR1 is MDHEN and CDR2 SYDVKM. The CDR3 has 16 residues. After removal of 6 bases from V and 4 bases from J, the junction contained 11 bases not matched to a gene. For the CDR3, the DNA is TGTGCCAGCAGAACCCCGGCCCAGGGGGCAAATCAGCCCCAGCATTTT. Protein sequence: CASRTPAQGANQPQHF.

V and J are TRBV27 and TRBJ2-1; perhaps TRBD1 as D (7 bases). Trimming left V 5 bases short and J 0 bases short, with 11 bases between. The CDR3 has 15 residues. The germline gives CDR1 MNHEY, CDR2 SMNVEV (reference sequence). The CDR3 protein is CASSNRGGSYNEQFF. As DNA, the CDR3 is TGTGCCAGCAGTAACAGGGGAGGCTCCTACAATGAGCAGTTCTTC.

This CDR3 reads CSARETDTQYF. Here the CDR3 DNA reads TGCAGTGCTAGAGAAACAGATACGCAGTATTTT. The J gene is TRBJ2-3, the V gene TRBV20-1; unclear D gene. The V end was cut by 0 bases, the J end by 3 bases, with 1 base between. This CDR3 has 11 residues. Germline CDR1 is DFQATT and CDR2 is SNEGSKA (reference sequence).

This sequence joins TRBV20-1 and TRBJ1-2; 7 bases match TRBD1. From germline, CDR1 is DFQATT and CDR2 SNEGSKA (reference sequence). V shed 2 bases and J 7 bases; nucleotides not matched to a gene: 16. CDR3 length: 16 residues. The CDR3 sequence is CSARPAADRKSGGYTF. CDR3 in DNA: TGCAGTGCTAGACCAGCTGCGGACAGGAAGAGTGGTGGCTACACCTTC.

DNA of the CDR3: TGTGCCAGCCACGGGACGGCTAAGCAGACCCAGTACTTC. It codes for CASHGTAKQTQYF. The genes are TRBV6-2 or TRBV6-3 and TRBJ2-5; either TRBD1 or TRBD2 may supply D (5 bases each). This CDR3 has 13 residues. The germline CDR1 and CDR2 sequences are MNHEY and SVGEGT. V lost 8 bases and J 6 bases, leaving 16 bases between the germline ends.

This clonotype was detected many times. The chain has TRBV29-1 and TRBJ1-2; D possibly corresponds to TRBD1 (6 bases). CDR1 is SQVTM and CDR2 is ANQGSEA in the germline V gene. The CDR3 is made up of 11 amino acids. The V end was cut by 8 bases, the J end by 4 bases, with 11 bases between. CDR3 DNA sequence: TGCAGCTTACAGGGCGCCTATGGCTACACCTTC. Translation: CSLQGAYGYTF.